Listed below are T cell receptor beta chains from one sample, sequenced in a study of type 1 regulatory T cells. These TCRs are of unknown antigen specificity. TCRdb re-called the reads with MiXCR, one entry per CDR3 protein. This table has roughly 46,000 distinct CDR3 sequences, less than 15% appearing once. Specimen: cultured non-Tr1 T cells, either the whole culture or a sorted T cell fraction (not recorded which). The source of these receptors is a human donor in good health. CDR3s include the opening cysteine and the closing phenylalanine or tryptophan. D genes are given only for firm matches. Part of the rows lack a size; the others show once, few, many or a class for expanded clones.

>TRBV12-3/TRBV12-4|.|.|TRBJ2-1
TGTGCCAGCAGTTTTAGGCAGGGATACAATGAGCAGTTCTTC
CASSFRQGYNEQFF
>TRBV28|.|many|TRBJ2-7
TGTGCCAGCAGTTTAAGTTGGCAGGGTAACTACGAGCAGTACTTC
CASSLSWQGNYEQYF
>TRBV7-6|.|.|TRBJ1-4
TGTGCCAGCAGCTCCGGACTTTACTCAGGCTACTTGAAAGGACTGTTTTTT
CASSSGLYSGYLKGLFF
>TRBV5-1|TRBD2|many|TRBJ2-5
TGCGCCAGCGATTCCGGGACTACGAAAGAGACCCAGTACTTC
CASDSGTTKETQYF
>TRBV3-1|.|.|TRBJ2-1
TGTGCCAGCAGCTTCGTTTGGCAGGCCAATGAGCAGTTCTTC
CASSFVWQANEQFF
>TRBV7-9|TRBD1|.|TRBJ1-2
TGTGCCAGCAGCTTAGGGGGACAGGTTCTCTATGGCTACACCTTC
CASSLGGQVLYGYTF
>TRBV5-1|TRBD2|many|TRBJ2-7
TGCGCCAGCAGGACAGACTTAGCGGGAGCCGCCTACGAGCAGTACTTC
CASRTDLAGAAYEQYF
>TRBV27|.|many|TRBJ2-1
TGTGCCAGCAGTCAAGGGCAAAGGGTCGGGATAAACTCCTACAATGAGCAGTTCTTC
CASSQGQRVGINSYNEQFF
>TRBV11-2|.|many|TRBJ2-2
TGTGCCAGCAGCCCCGGCAACACCGGGGAGCTGTTTTTT
CASSPGNTGELFF
>TRBV5-1|.|.|TRBJ2-3
TGCGCCAGCAGCTTCAACAGGTACACAGATACGCAGTATTTT
CASSFNRYTDTQYF
>TRBV7-9|.|.|TRBJ1-5
TGTGCCAGCAGCTTAGGACAGGTTACCGGGCCCCAGCATTTT
CASSLGQVTGPQHF
>TRBV18|.|.|TRBJ2-2
TGTGCCAGCTCACCGTATACGAACACCGGGGAGCTGTTTTTT
CASSPYTNTGELFF
>TRBV30|TRBD2|few|TRBJ2-7
TGTGCCTGGAGTAGGGGAGGGGACGAGCAGTACTTC
CAWSRGGDEQYF
>TRBV10-3|TRBD1|few|TRBJ2-7
TGTGCCATCAGTGAGCCGGGACAGGGGGCGGACGAGCAGTACTTC
CAISEPGQGADEQYF
>TRBV25-1|.|few|TRBJ1-3
TGTGCCAGCAGTGGGGTTGGAAACACCATATATTTT
CASSGVGNTIYF
>TRBV12-3/TRBV12-4|.|.|TRBJ2-3
TGTGCCAGCAGGAAACTAGTAGATACGCAGTATTTT
CASRKLVDTQYF
>TRBV7-2|TRBD2|.|TRBJ2-1
TGTGCCAGCAGCCCCGGACTAGCGGGACTTTCCTACAATGAGCAGTTCTTC
CASSPGLAGLSYNEQFF
>TRBV7-8|.|.|TRBJ2-7
TGTGCCAGCAGCTTCGGTAGGGTCTCCTACGAGCAGTACTTC
CASSFGRVSYEQYF
>TRBV5-1|.|.|TRBJ2-5
TGCGCCAGCAGAGAATCTCCTGGCCAAGAGACCCAGTACTTC
CASRESPGQETQYF
>TRBV29-1|.|.|TRBJ2-5
TGCAGCGTTGGGTGGCTGCAAGAGACCCAGTACTTC
CSVGWLQETQYF
>TRBV9|TRBD1|.|TRBJ2-5
TGTGCCAGCAGCCTCCACAGGGGGATTCAAGAGACCCAGTACTTC
CASSLHRGIQETQYF
>TRBV20-1|TRBD1|few|TRBJ2-5
TGCAGTGCTACAGCCAGGGGGGAGACCCAGTACTTC
CSATARGETQYF
>TRBV20-1|TRBD2|many|TRBJ2-1
TGCAGTGCTAGCGAAGGTGGACTAGCCGACAATGAGCAGTTCTTC
CSASEGGLADNEQFF
>TRBV12-3/TRBV12-4|.|many|TRBJ1-6
TGTGCCAGCAGTTTAAAGGCAGGGTGGGATTCACCCCTCCACTTT
CASSLKAGWDSPLHF
>TRBV19|.|.|TRBJ1-6
TGTGCCAGCAAACGGGACGGAGGGTCTAGCTCCTATAATTCACCCCTCCACTTT
CASKRDGGSSSYNSPLHF
>TRBV24-1|.|few|TRBJ2-1
TGTGCCACCAGTGATTTGTTCAGGGCCAATGAGCAGTTCTTC
CATSDLFRANEQFF
>TRBV29-1|.|few|TRBJ1-2
TGCAGCGTTGGGCATACCGGGACCGCAGCTAACTATGGCTACACCTTC
CSVGHTGTAANYGYTF
>TRBV7-2|.|few|TRBJ2-7
TGTGCCACCGGGACTTTTCCTTCTTACGAGCAGTACTTC
CATGTFPSYEQYF
>TRBV5-1|.|.|TRBJ1-3
TGCGCCAGCAGCGAACAGGGCGCTGGAAACACCATATATTTT
CASSEQGAGNTIYF
>TRBV12-3/TRBV12-4|.|.|TRBJ2-3
TGTGCCATAAGGGGTTGGGCGGGCACAGATGCGCAGTATTTT
CAIRGWAGTDAQYF
>TRBV5-1|.|.|TRBJ2-5
TGCGCCAGCAGCTCTCCGGCCGGAGGGCAAGAGACCCAGTACTTC
CASSSPAGGQETQYF
>TRBV7-3|.|.|TRBJ2-1
TGTGCCAGCAGCTTAGCTGGGAACAATGAGCAGTTCTTC
CASSLAGNNEQFF
>TRBV5-5|TRBD2|.|TRBJ2-3
TGTGCCAGCAGCCAGATTGCGGGGGACGCGGATACGCAGTATTTT
CASSQIAGDADTQYF
>TRBV29-1|.|few|TRBJ2-1
TGCAGCGTTGAAGGGGGTGAGCAGTTCTTC
CSVEGGEQFF
>TRBV5-1|TRBD1|few|TRBJ2-1
TGCGCCAGCGAACAGGGGGCCTCCTACAATGAGCAGTTCTTC
CASEQGASYNEQFF
>TRBV20-1|.|many|TRBJ2-1
TGCAGTGCTAGCAAGGGAAGCAATGAGCAGTTCTTC
CSASKGSNEQFF
>TRBV18|.|.|TRBJ2-3
TGTGCCAGCTCTACACGGACAGATACGCAGTATTTT
CASSTRTDTQYF
>TRBV29-1|TRBD2|many|TRBJ2-3
TGCAGCGTCAAACTAGCGGGAAGCACAGATACGCAGTATTTT
CSVKLAGSTDTQYF
>TRBV20-1|.|many|TRBJ1-1
TGCAGTGCTAGACGGAATTCTAGGACTGAAGCTTTCTTT
CSARRNSRTEAFF
>TRBV9|TRBD1|many|TRBJ2-1
TGTGCCAGCAGCGTCCGGGACAGGGGATCCTACAATGAGCAGTTCTTC
CASSVRDRGSYNEQFF
>TRBV3-1|.|many|TRBJ2-1
TGTGCCAGCAGCCAACATCTTACAGGGTCTCAGGGGAGGGGCTCCTACAATGAGCAGTTCTTC
CASSQHLTGSQGRGSYNEQFF
>TRBV20-1|TRBD2|.|TRBJ2-4
TGCAGTGCTCAGACTAGCGGGCTAGCCAAAAACATTCAGTACTTC
CSAQTSGLAKNIQYF
>TRBV30|.|few|TRBJ1-3
TGTGCCTGGAGGGGGGGGTCCCGGCGGAACACCATATATTTT
CAWRGGSRRNTIYF
>TRBV7-9|.|many|TRBJ2-7
TGTGCCAGCGAGACTAGTTCCCAGCAGTACTTC
CASETSSQQYF
>TRBV3-1|.|.|TRBJ1-4
TGTGCCAGCAGCCAAGGAGCAACTAATGAAAAACTGTTTTTT
CASSQGATNEKLFF
>TRBV5-6|.|.|TRBJ2-1
TGTGCCAGCAGCTTGGGGTTTGAGCAGTTCTTC
CASSLGFEQFF
>TRBV20-1|.|many|TRBJ2-3
TGCAGTGCTTGGACTAGCACAGATACGCAGTATTTT
CSAWTSTDTQYF
>TRBV7-8|TRBD2|many|TRBJ2-7
TGTGCCAGCAGCTTATCCCGGACTAGCGGGAGCTACGAGCAGTACTTC
CASSLSRTSGSYEQYF
>TRBV5-4|TRBD2|.|TRBJ2-3
TGTGCCTCCGGGGGGAGCTTCACAGATACGCAGTATTTT
CASGGSFTDTQYF
>TRBV12-3/TRBV12-4|.|many|TRBJ2-5
TGTGCCAGCAGTCGCTACTGGGAGGACGAGACCCAGTACTTC
CASSRYWEDETQYF